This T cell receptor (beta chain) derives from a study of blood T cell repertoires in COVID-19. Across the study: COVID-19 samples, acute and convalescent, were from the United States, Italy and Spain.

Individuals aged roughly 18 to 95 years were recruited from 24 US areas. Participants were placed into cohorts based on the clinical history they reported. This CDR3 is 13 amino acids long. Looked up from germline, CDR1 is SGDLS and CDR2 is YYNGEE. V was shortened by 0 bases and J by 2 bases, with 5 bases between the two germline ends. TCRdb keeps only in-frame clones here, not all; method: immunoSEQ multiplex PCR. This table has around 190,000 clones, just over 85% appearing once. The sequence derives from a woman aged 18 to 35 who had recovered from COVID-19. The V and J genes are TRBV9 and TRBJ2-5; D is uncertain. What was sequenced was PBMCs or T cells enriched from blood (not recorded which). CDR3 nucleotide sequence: TGTGCCAGCAGCGTAGCAGGTCAAGAGACCCAGTACTTC. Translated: CASSVAGQETQYF.